The present entry profiles one TCR beta chain with its context. The antigen remains undetermined. This sample is part of a study of cytomegalovirus exposure and HLA in healthy donors. Study-wide points: Reports state that TCR beta sequences accurately predicted most subjects' HLA-A and HLA-B alleles. The majority of CMV-associated TCR beta chains were reported as apparently HLA-restricted in a later analysis. A later analysis reportedly identified an Asian-associated ancestry cluster as carrying fewer N-insertions than the roughly 670-donor mean. Reported performance of the classifier showed diagnosis of cytomegalovirus status with high specificity and sensitivity.

With 60 Vbeta and 13 Jbeta primers, the PCR was carried out. Clones were sequenced by immunoSEQ multiplex PCR, and TCRdb holds only the in-frame ones, with some missing. The table lists about 200,000 clones, 82% of them singletons. The junction had 1 base not matched to a gene; V was cut back by 3 bases and J by 0 bases. Germline-derived CDR1 and CDR2 are SGHTA and FQGNSA. This CDR3 spans 14 amino acids. V and J are TRBV7-2 and TRBJ2-7, with 8 bases identical to TRBD1. Material: PBMCs. This clonotype originated in a woman in her thirties or forties in good health and CMV-seronegative. The CDR3 reads CASSFGQGSYEQYF. The CDR3 region has the DNA TGTGCCAGCAGCTTCGGACAGGGCTCCTACGAGCAGTACTTC.